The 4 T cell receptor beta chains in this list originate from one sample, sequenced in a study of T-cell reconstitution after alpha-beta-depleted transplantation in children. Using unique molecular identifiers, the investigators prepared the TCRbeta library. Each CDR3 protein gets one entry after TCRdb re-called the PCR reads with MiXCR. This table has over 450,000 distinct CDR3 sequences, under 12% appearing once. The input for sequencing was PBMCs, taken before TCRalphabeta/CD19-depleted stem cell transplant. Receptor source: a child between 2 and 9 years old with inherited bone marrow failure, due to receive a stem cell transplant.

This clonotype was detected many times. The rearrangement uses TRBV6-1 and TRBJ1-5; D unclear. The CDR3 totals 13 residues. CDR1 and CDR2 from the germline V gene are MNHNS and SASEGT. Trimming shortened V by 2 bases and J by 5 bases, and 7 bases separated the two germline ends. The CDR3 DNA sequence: TGTGCCAGCAGTGAAATGTTCCATCAGCCCCAGCATTTT. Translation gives CASSEMFHQPQHF.

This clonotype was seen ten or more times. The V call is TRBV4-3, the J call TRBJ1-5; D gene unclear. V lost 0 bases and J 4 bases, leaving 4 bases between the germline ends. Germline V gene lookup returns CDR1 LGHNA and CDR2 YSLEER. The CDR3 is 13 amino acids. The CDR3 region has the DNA TGCGCCAGCAGCCAAGATCGAAATCAGCCCCAGCATTTT. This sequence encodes CASSQDRNQPQHF.

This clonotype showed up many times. CDR3 amino acids: CASSLGEVGGGNQPQHF. The CDR3 DNA reads TGTGCCAGCAGCTTAGGGGAGGTGGGCGGCGGGAATCAGCCCCAGCATTTT. This chain uses TRBV7-2 with TRBJ1-5; unclear D gene. CDR1 and CDR2 from the germline V gene are SGHTA and FQGNSA. The CDR3 runs to 17 residues. The V end was cut by 1 base, the J end by 4 bases, with 17 bases between.

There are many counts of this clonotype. Here the CDR3 reads CSARVRGAGNTIYF. The CDR3 DNA reads TGCAGTGCTAGAGTCCGAGGGGCTGGAAACACCATATATTTT. This rearrangement joins TRBV20-1 to TRBJ1-3; the D gene is possibly TRBD1 (5 bases). Trimming cost V 1 base and J 2 bases, with 9 bases left between them. CDR1 is DFQATT, CDR2 SNEGSKA, per germline (reference sequence). This CDR3 has 14 amino acids.